These T cell receptor beta chains were read from a single sample in a study of cytomegalovirus exposure and HLA in healthy donors. Assay: immunoSEQ multiplex PCR; the TCRdb copy retains only in-frame clones and omits some. The sample holds about 170,000 clones, approximately 84% seen once. The sample consisted of PBMCs. These receptors were obtained from a young man in good health and CMV-seropositive. Both conserved end residues are part of each CDR3. D genes are given only for firm matches. Part of the rows lack a size; the others show once, few, many or a class for expanded clones.

TGTGCCAGCAGTTCTGAGGGACTAGCGGGGGCCTTTATCGAGCGGGGGCAGTTCTTC	CASSSEGLAGAFIERGQFF	NA	TRBD2	19	TRBV5-6	TRBJ2-1
TGTGCCAGCAGCTTCTCAAGCGGCAACAATGAGCAGTTCTTC	CASSFSSGNNEQFF	NA	NA	14	TRBV7-3	TRBJ2-1
TGTGCCAGCAGCTACCGGACAGATAACAATCAGCCCCAGCATTTT	CASSYRTDNNQPQHF	NA	NA	15	TRBV5-5	TRBJ1-5
TGTGCCAGCAGCCCTAGCGGGGGGTCTTGGGAGACCCAGTACTTC	CASSPSGGSWETQYF	NA	TRBD2	15	TRBV11-3	TRBJ2-5
TGCGCCAGGTCCCCTGACAGGGCAGGGAGCAATCAGCCCCAGCATTTT	CARSPDRAGSNQPQHF	NA	TRBD1	16	TRBV10-1	TRBJ1-5
TGCGCCAGCAGCTTGCCGTCTAGCGGGGGCGATGAGCAGTTCTTC	CASSLPSSGGDEQFF	NA	TRBD2	15	TRBV5-1	TRBJ2-1
TGTGCCAGCAGCTTAACGAGGAGCCCGCGGGACGGACGGAATTCACCCCTCCACTTT	CASSLTRSPRDGRNSPLHF	NA	NA	19	TRBV7-3	TRBJ1-6
TGTGCCAGCAGCTTAGGGGAGAATCAGCCCCAGCATTTT	CASSLGENQPQHF	NA	NA	13	TRBV7-6	TRBJ1-5
TGCGCCAGCAGCCAAGATGACAGGAACACCGGGGAGCTGTTTTTT	CASSQDDRNTGELFF	few	NA	15	TRBV4-3	TRBJ2-2
TGTGCCAGCAGCGTAGCGGGGGGAACCTACGAGCAGTACTTC	CASSVAGGTYEQYF	NA	TRBD2	14	TRBV9	TRBJ2-7
TGTGCCAGCAGCTTACTCGCAGCGAACTATGGCTACACCTTC	CASSLLAANYGYTF	NA	NA	14	TRBV7-9	TRBJ1-2
TGTGCCAGCTCCAGGATCACCGGGGAGCTGTTTTTT	CASSRITGELFF	NA	NA	12	TRBV7-2	TRBJ2-2
TGTGCCACCAGCAGAAACCCGCAAGGGGACGAGCAGTACTTC	CATSRNPQGDEQYF	NA	NA	14	TRBV15	TRBJ2-7
TGTGCCAGAAGTCTACCGGGTTATCAGAATTCACCCCTCCACTTT	CARSLPGYQNSPLHF	NA	NA	15	TRBV5-3	TRBJ1-6
TGTGCCAGCAGCGAGCAGGACAGCCCGAACACCGGGGAGCTGTTTTTT	CASSEQDSPNTGELFF	NA	NA	16	TRBV9	TRBJ2-2
TGTGCCAGCAGAAATGCAGCCGCCCGGACAGCCCAGCCCCAGCATTTT	CASRNAAARTAQPQHF	NA	NA	16	TRBV6-6	TRBJ1-5
TGCGCCAGCAGCCAAGGAACCGACGGGAGGGCTGAAGCTTTCTTT	CASSQGTDGRAEAFF	NA	NA	15	TRBV4-3	TRBJ1-1
TGTGCCAGCAGGCCGGACAGGGGGGATTCACCCCTCCACTTT	CASRPDRGDSPLHF	NA	TRBD1	14	TRBV2	TRBJ1-6
TGCGCCAGCAGCTTGCTAGGAGGGGGGGCGAACACTGAAGCTTTCTTT	CASSLLGGGANTEAFF	NA	NA	16	TRBV5-1	TRBJ1-1
TGTGCCAGCAGAAGGGGGACCTATGGCTACACCTTC	CASRRGTYGYTF	NA	NA	12	TRBV6-5	TRBJ1-2